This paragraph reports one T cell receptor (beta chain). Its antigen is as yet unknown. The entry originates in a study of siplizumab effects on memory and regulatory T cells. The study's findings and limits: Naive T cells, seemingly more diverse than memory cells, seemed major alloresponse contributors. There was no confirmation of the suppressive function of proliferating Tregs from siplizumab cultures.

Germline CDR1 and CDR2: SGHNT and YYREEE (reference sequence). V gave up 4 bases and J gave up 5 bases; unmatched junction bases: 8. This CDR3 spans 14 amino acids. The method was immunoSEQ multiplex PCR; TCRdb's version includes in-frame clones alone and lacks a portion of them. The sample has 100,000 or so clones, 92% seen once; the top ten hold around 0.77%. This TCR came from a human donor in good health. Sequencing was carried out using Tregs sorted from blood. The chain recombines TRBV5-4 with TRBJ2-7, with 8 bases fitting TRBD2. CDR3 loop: CASSLAGRADEQYF. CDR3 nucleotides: TGTGCCAGCAGCCTAGCGGGCCGGGCAGACGAGCAGTACTTC.